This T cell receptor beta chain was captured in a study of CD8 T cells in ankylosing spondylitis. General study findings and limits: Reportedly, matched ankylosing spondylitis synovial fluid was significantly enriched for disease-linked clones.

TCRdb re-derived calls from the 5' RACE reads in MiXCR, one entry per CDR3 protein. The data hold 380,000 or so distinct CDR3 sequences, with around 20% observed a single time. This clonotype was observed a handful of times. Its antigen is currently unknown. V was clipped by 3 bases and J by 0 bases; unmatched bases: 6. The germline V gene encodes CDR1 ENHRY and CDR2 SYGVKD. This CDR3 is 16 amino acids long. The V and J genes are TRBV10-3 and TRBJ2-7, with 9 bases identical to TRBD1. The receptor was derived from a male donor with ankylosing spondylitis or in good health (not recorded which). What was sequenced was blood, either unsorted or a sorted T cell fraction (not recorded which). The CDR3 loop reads CAISDWDRESSYEQYF. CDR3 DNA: TGTGCCATCAGTGACTGGGACAGGGAGAGCTCCTACGAGCAGTACTTC.